The TCR beta chain under discussion was sequenced for a study of neoadjuvant anti-PD-1 for oral cavity cancer. Broader study findings: Only a few patients per response group were TCR-analyzed; validation needed. Pretreatment Treg/Th17 ratio correlated inversely with post-treatment tumor clonality.

This clone was recorded once. No antigen is known for it. The sample's time point: after neoadjuvant nivolumab, at surgical resection. PBMCs were not maintained or expanded in culture before analysis. The CDR3 is 13 residues long. Trimming removed 5 bases from V and 0 bases from J, with 6 bases in between. The germline gives CDR1 SGHDN, CDR2 FVKESK. PBMC libraries mostly used about 490 ng of input genomic DNA, with six replicates per sample. The method was immunoSEQ multiplex PCR; TCRdb's version includes in-frame clones alone and lacks a portion of them. The sample shows 13,000 to 15,000 clones, around 70% of them seen only once.

The clonotype was recovered from a person between 35 and 79 years old with oral cavity squamous cell carcinoma. The specimen comprised PBMCs, sampled after nivolumab (anti-PD-1) treatment. The chain recombines TRBV14 with TRBJ2-3; D not certain. The CDR3 protein is CASSGASTDTQYF. As DNA, the CDR3 is TGTGCCAGCAGCGGCGCTAGCACAGATACGCAGTATTTT. The entire variable domain, with the rest obtained from reference TRBV14 and TRBJ2-3, is as follows: EAGVTQFPSHSVIEKGQTVTLRCDPISGHDNLYWYRRVMGKEIKFLLHFVKESKQDESGMPNNRFLAERTGGTYSTLKVQPAELEDSGVYFCASSGASTDTQYFGPGTRLTVL.